This TCR beta chain emerged from a study of CD8 T cells in ankylosing spondylitis. Using its own MiXCR run on the 5' RACE reads, TCRdb lists one record per CDR3 protein. The data hold under 300,000 distinct CDR3 sequences, with approximately 11% observed a single time. Overall study findings and caveats: As for the disease-linked clones, they showed a CD8+ phenotype and occurred at relatively low frequencies in peripheral blood. Some motif variants were previously reported in reactive arthritis synovial fluid and blood.

Turning to this clonotype: The antigen is not known.

This CDR3 contains 18 residues. Germline CDR1 is LGHDT and CDR2 is YNNKEL (reference sequence). V shed 0 bases and J shed 5 bases, with 19 bases lying between them. V gene TRBV3-1 combines with J gene TRBJ2-2; perhaps TRBD2 as D (5 bases). The clonotype was recovered from a male donor with ankylosing spondylitis or in good health (not recorded which). Sequenced sample: blood, either unsorted or a sorted T cell fraction (not recorded which). CDR3 nucleotide sequence: TGTGCCAGCAGCCAAGAAAGGACGGAGGTATTTGTTACCGGGGAGCTGTTTTTT. This encodes CASSQERTEVFVTGELFF.